These 12 T cell receptor beta chains share one sample of origin, sequenced in a study of metastatic and nonmetastatic thyroid tumors. MiXCR reprocessed the PCR reads for TCRdb. The sample yields almost 9,500 clones, 25% to 30% seen once. Thyroid surgery was preceded by no treatment in any patient. Sequenced material: tumor tissue. Receptors were obtained from a female donor with papillary thyroid cancer or a benign thyroid nodule (not recorded which). Some clones in this sample may be carry-over from other donors' samples.

This clone was counted a few times. J is TRBJ1-2 and V is TRBV6-5; no definite D call. Between the trimmed V and J ends, which lost 2 bases and 5 bases, there was a span of 9 bases. The CDR3 covers 13 residues. The germline CDR1 and CDR2 sequences are MNHEY and SVGAGI. CDR3 sequence reads: CASSYVCAYGYTF. The CDR3 nucleotides read TGTGCCAGCAGTTACGTGTGTGCTTATGGCTACACCTTC.

The sample holds a few counts of this clone. This chain connects TRBV10-2 to TRBJ2-7; 10 nucleotides line up with TRBD1. J gave up 2 bases and V 0 bases, and 1 base lay outside the gene matches. Germline V gene data show CDR1 as WSHSY and CDR2 as SAAADI. CDR3 length: 15 amino acids. The CDR3 loop is CASSESGQGAYEQYV. The CDR3 DNA follows: TGCGCCAGCAGTGAGTCTGGACAGGGGGCCTACGAGCAGTACGTC.

The rearrangement links TRBV27 to TRBJ2-7; 9 nucleotides align to TRBD2. CDR1 and CDR2 from the germline V gene are MNHEY and SMNVEV (reference sequence). J was trimmed by 2 bases and V by 3 bases; bases with no gene match: 5. The CDR3 has 15 residues. The CDR3 DNA sequence: TGTGCCAGCAGTTTGGCAGCGGGAGGTACCTACGAGCAGTACTTC. This sequence encodes CASSLAAGGTYEQYF.

This clone has more than one count but fewer than ten. A clone one base away is much larger, so this may be a read error. This sequence joins TRBV28 and TRBJ2-7; TRBD2 is a possible D gene (5 bases). CDR1 MDHEN and CDR2 SYDVKM come from the germline V gene. The V and J ends lost 4 bases and 5 bases respectively, with 18 bases between them. The length of the CDR3 is 15 residues. This CDR3 reads CASSSPGAEFHEQYF. CDR3 sequence (DNA): TGTGCCAGCAGTTCCCCTGGAGCGGAGTTCCACGAGCAGTACTTC.

About this clone itself: The CDR3 does not close with the conserved phenylalanine or tryptophan, likely indicating a read error. V gene TRBV11-2 combines with J gene TRBJ2-6, with D unresolved. There are 17 residues in the CDR3. Germline V gene sequence: CDR1 SGHAT, CDR2 FQNNGV. The CDR3 here is CASTLFSANYGANVLTL. CDR3 nucleotide sequence: TGTGCCAGCACCTTATTTTCGGCCAACTATGGGGCCAACGTCCTGACTCTC.

The chain joins TRBV6-9 to TRBJ2-5; D call uncertain. The CDR3 covers 13 residues. V was shortened by 2 bases and J by 2 bases, with 6 bases between the two germline ends. Germline values: CDR1 MNHGY, CDR2 SVAAGI. The CDR3 is CASSYKEQETQYF. CDR3 DNA sequence: TGTGCCAGCAGTTATAAGGAGCAAGAGACCCAGTACTTC.

Of note for this clone: The identical CDR3 is also encoded by other nucleotide sequences in the sample. The gene calls are TRBV9 and TRBJ2-7; D ambiguous. Trimming removed 1 base from V and 5 bases from J, with 22 bases in between. Germline CDR1 reads SGDLS; CDR2 reads YYNGEE. This CDR3 contains 17 residues. DNA for the CDR3: TGTGCCAGCAGCGTACACGATGGGGTGGGGTCTGGAGACGAGCAGTACTTC. It encodes CASSVHDGVGSGDEQYF.

This clone was detected a few times. The final CDR3 position lacks the conserved phenylalanine or tryptophan, pointing to a likely read error. This chain connects TRBV6-5 to TRBJ2-1; 7 bases align to TRBD1. With V trimmed by 2 bases and J by 9 bases, 4 bases remained unmatched. There are 13 residues in the CDR3. Germline V gene sequence: CDR1 MNHEY, CDR2 SVGAGI. CDR3 sequence reads: CASSYTTGVEQFL. The CDR3 DNA is TGTGCCAGCAGTTACACTACAGGGGTTGAGCAGTTCCTC.

This clone was detected once. This sequence joins TRBV5-1 and TRBJ2-7; 8 bases align to TRBD2. V shed 2 bases, J shed 1 base, and the junction held 5 bases outside the gene matches. The CDR3 is 15 amino acids. Germline CDR1 and CDR2: SGHRS and YFSETQ. The CDR3 region is CASSLSGGPSYEQYF. The CDR3 nucleotides are TGCGCCAGCAGCTTAAGCGGGGGCCCATCCTACGAGCAGTACTTC.

Only a few counts were recorded for this clone. This chain uses TRBV6-1 with TRBJ1-2; no clear D. Trimming removed 5 bases at V and 5 bases at J, with 6 bases between. Germline loops: CDR1 MNHNS, CDR2 SASEGT. This CDR3 spans 11 amino acids. The CDR3 DNA sequence: TGTGCCAGCAGTCAAGAATATGGCTACACCTTC. This sequence encodes CASSQEYGYTF.

This clone came up many times. The chain uses TRBV18 and TRBJ2-5; a weak D match, TRBD2 (6 bases). Germline V gene sequence: CDR1 KGHSH, CDR2 LQKENI. The CDR3 length is 16 residues. Trimming took 3 bases from V and 1 from J, leaving 15 bases between them. CDR3 DNA sequence: TGTGCCAGCTCACCCCCGAGGTCTAGCGCCCAAGAGACCCAGTACTTC. It encodes CASSPPRSSAQETQYF.

This clone turned up a few times. The rearrangement joins TRBV6-2 or TRBV6-3 to TRBJ2-5, with 7 bases lining up with TRBD1. The CDR3 sequence is 14 residues long. Germline V lookup: CDR1 MNHEY, CDR2 SVGEGT. V lost 1 base to trimming and J lost 2 bases; unmatched junction nucleotides: 1. DNA of the CDR3: TGTGCCAGCAGTTACTGGGGACAGCAAGAGACCCAGTACTTC. Translated, it gives CASSYWGQQETQYF.